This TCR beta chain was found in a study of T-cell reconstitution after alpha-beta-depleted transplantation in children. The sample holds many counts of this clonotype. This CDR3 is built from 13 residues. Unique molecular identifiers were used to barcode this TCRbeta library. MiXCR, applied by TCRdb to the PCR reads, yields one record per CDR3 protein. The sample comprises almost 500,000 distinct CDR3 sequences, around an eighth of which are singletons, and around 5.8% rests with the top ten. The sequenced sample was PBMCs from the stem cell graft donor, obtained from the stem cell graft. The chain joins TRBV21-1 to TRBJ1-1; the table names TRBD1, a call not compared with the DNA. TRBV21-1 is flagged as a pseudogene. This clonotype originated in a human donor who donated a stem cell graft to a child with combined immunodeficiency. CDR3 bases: TGTGCCAGCAACCCGGGACAGGGGACTGAAGCTTTCTTT. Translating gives CASNPGQGTEAFF.